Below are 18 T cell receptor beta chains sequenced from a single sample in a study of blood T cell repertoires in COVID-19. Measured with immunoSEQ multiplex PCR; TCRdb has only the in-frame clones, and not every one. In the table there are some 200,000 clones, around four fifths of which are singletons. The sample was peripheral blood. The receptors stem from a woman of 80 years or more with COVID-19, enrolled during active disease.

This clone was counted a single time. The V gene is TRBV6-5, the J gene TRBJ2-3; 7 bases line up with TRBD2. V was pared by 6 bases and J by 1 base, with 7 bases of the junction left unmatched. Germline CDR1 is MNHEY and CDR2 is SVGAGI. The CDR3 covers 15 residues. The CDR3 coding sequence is TGTGCCAGCAGCTCCCGGGGGGTGGGCACAGATACGCAGTATTTT. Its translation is CASSSRGVGTDTQYF.

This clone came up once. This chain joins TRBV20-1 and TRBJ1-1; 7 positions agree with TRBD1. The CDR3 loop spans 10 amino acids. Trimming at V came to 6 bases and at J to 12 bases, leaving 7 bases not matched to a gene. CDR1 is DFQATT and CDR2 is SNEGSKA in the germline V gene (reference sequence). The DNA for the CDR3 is TGCAGTGCCCACAGGGGATGGTCTTTCTTT. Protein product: CSAHRGWSFF.

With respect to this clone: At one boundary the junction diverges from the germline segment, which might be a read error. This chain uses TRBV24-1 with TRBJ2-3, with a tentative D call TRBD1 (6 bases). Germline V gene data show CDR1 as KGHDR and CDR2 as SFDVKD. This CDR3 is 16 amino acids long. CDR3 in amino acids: CATSETGSHRTETQYF. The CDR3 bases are TGTGCCACCAGTGAGACAGGCTCTCACAGGACAGAAACGCAGTATTTT.

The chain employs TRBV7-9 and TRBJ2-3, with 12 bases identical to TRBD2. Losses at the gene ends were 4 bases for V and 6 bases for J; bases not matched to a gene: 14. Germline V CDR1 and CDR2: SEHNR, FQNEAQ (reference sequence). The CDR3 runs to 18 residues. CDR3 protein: CASSSSRVTSGGPDTQYF. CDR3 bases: TGTGCCAGCAGCTCCTCGAGGGTGACTAGCGGGGGTCCGGATACGCAGTATTTT. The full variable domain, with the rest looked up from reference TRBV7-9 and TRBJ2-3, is DTGVSQNPRHKITKRGQNVTFRCDPISEHNRLYWYRQTLGQGPEFLTYFQNEAQLEKSRLLSDRFSAERPKGSFSTLEIQRTEQGDSAMYLCASSSSRVTSGGPDTQYFGPGTRLTVL.

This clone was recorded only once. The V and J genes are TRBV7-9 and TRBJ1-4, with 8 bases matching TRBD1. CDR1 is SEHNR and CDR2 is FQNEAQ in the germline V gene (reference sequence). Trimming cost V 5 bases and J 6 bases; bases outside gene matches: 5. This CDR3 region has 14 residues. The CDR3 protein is CASSQGQAYEKLFF. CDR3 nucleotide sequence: TGTGCCAGCAGCCAGGGACAGGCCTATGAAAAACTGTTTTTT.

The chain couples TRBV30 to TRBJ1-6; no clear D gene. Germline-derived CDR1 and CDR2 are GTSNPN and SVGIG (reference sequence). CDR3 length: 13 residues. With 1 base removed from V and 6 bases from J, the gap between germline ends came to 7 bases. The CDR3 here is CAWSAGFNSPLHF. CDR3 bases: TGTGCCTGGAGTGCAGGATTTAATTCACCCCTCCACTTT.

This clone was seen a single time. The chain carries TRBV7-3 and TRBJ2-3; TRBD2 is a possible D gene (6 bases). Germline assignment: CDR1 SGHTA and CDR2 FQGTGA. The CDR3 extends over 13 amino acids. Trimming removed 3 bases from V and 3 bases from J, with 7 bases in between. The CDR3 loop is CASSFGRTDTQYF. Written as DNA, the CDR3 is TGTGCCAGCAGCTTTGGGAGGACAGATACGCAGTATTTT.

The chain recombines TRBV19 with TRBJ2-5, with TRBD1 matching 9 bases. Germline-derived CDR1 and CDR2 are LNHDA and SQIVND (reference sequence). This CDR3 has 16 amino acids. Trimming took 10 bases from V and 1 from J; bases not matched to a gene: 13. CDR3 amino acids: CATLFMWDRVQETQYF. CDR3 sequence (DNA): TGTGCCACGCTATTTATGTGGGACAGGGTCCAAGAGACCCAGTACTTC.

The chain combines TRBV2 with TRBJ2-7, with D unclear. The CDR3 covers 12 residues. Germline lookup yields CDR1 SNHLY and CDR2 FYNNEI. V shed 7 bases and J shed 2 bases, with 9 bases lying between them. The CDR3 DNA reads TGTGCCAGCAAGCAGGCCCCCTACGAGCAGTACTTC. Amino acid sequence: CASKQAPYEQYF.

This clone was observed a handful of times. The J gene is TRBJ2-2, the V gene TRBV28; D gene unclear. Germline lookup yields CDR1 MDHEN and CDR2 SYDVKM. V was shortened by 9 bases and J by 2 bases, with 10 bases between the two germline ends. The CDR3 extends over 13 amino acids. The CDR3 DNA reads TGTGCCAGTTCACAGCTTAACACCGGGGAGCTGTTTTTT. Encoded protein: CASSQLNTGELFF.

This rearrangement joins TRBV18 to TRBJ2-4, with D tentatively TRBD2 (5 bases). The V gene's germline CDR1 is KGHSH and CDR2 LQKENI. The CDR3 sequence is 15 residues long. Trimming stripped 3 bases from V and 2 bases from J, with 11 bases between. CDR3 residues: CASSPSAVSKNIQYF. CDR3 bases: TGTGCCAGCTCACCTTCAGCGGTTTCCAAAAACATTCAGTACTTC.

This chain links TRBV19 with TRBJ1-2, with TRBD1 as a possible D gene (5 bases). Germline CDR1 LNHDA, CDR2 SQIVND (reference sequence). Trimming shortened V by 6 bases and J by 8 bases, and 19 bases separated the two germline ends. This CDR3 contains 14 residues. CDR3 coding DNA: TGTGCCAGTAGGGTGGGAGGGACCGCTACCGGCTACACCTTC. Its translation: CASRVGGTATGYTF.

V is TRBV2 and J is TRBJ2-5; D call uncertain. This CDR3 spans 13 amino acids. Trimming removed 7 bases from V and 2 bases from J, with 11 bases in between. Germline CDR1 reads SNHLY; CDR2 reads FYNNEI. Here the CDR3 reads CASTPAAQETQYF. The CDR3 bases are TGTGCCAGCACTCCGGCGGCTCAAGAGACCCAGTACTTC.

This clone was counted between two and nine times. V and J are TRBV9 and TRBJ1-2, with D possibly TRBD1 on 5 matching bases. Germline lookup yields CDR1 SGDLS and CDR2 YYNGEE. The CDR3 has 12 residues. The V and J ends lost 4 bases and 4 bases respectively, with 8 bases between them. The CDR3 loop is CASSPDSYGYTF. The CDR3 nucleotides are TGTGCCAGCAGCCCAGACAGCTATGGCTACACCTTC.

The CDR3: CASSLRLGGSDEAFF. CDR3 DNA sequence: TGTGCCAGCAGTTTGAGACTCGGGGGGTCTGATGAAGCTTTCTTT. The J gene is TRBJ1-1, the V gene TRBV28; maybe TRBD1 (5 bases). V dropped 3 bases and J dropped 7 bases, with 18 bases sitting between them. Germline V gene data show CDR1 as MDHEN and CDR2 as SYDVKM. The CDR3 has 15 amino acids. The entire variable domain, with the rest obtained from reference TRBV28 and TRBJ1-1, is as follows: DVKVTQSSRYLVKRTGEKVFLECVQDMDHENMFWYRQDPGLGLRLIYFSYDVKMKEKGDIPEGYSVSREKKERFSLILESASTNQTSMYLCASSLRLGGSDEAFFGQGTRLTVV.

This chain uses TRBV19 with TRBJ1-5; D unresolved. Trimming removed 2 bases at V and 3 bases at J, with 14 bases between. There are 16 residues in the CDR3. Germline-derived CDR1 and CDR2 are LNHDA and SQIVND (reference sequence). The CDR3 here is CASSISPGSPNQPQHF. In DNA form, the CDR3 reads TGTGCCAGTAGTATAAGCCCGGGTTCACCCAATCAGCCCCAGCATTTT.

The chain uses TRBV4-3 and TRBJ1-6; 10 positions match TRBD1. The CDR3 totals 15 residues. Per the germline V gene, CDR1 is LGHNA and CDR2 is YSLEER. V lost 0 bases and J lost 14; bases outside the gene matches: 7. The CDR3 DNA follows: TGCGCCAGCAGCCAAGAGGCGGGACAGGGGTTGTCCCTCCACTTT. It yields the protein CASSQEAGQGLSLHF.

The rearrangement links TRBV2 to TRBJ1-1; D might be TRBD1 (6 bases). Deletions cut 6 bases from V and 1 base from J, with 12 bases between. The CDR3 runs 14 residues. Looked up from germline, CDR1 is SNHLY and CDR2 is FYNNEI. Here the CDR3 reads CASRTGDTNTEAFF. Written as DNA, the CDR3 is TGTGCCAGCAGGACAGGAGATACGAACACTGAAGCTTTCTTT.